The sequence of this T cell receptor (beta chain) was determined in a study of blood T cell repertoires in COVID-19. Study as a whole: The samples span acute and convalescent COVID-19 from the United States, Italy and Spain. T cells, B-cell-depleted T cells, or PBMCs provided the cDNA or gDNA that served as material.

CDR3 length: 15 residues. Trimming cost V 1 base and J 9 bases, with 16 bases left between them. Germline loops: CDR1 SNHLY, CDR2 FYNNEI. This clone was seen only once. In the authors' methods: How many nucleated cells were present was estimated from reference gene primer amplification. Some clones are missing from TCRdb's copy, which holds only in-frame ones; the method was immunoSEQ multiplex PCR. D and trimming were read from the DNA, whereas the V and J calls and clone size are those reported in that table. The sample carries about 70,000 clones, 65% to 90% recorded once. This chain uses TRBV2 with TRBJ2-1; a weak D match, TRBD1 (5 bases). Sequencing used peripheral blood. This receptor was taken from a man of 80 years or more with acute or convalescent COVID-19. The CDR3: CASSEVGQGGGEQFF. CDR3 nucleotide sequence: TGTGCCAGCAGTGAAGTCGGTCAGGGTGGCGGTGAGCAGTTCTTC. Supplemented by reference TRBV2 and TRBJ2-1, the full variable domain reads EPEVTQTPSHQVTQMGQEVILRCVPISNHLYFYWYRQILGQKVEFLVSFYNNEISEKSEIFDDQFSVERPDGSNFTLKIRSTKLEDSAMYFCASSEVGQGGGEQFFGPGTRLTVL.